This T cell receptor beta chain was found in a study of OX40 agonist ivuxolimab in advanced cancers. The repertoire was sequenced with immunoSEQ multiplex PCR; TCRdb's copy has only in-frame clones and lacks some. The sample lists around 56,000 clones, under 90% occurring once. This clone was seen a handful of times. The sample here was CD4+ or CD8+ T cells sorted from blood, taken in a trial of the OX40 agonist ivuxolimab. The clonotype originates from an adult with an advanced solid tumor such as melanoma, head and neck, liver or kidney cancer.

The CDR3, as DNA: TGTGCCAGCAGCAGCAGTCCGAACACTGAAGCTTTCTTT. Translating gives CASSSSPNTEAFF. This chain joins TRBV11-2 and TRBJ1-1; D remains ambiguous. The CDR3 contains 13 residues. V was trimmed by 5 bases and J by 1 base, leaving 8 bases between them. Germline V gene lookup returns CDR1 SGHAT and CDR2 FQNNGV.